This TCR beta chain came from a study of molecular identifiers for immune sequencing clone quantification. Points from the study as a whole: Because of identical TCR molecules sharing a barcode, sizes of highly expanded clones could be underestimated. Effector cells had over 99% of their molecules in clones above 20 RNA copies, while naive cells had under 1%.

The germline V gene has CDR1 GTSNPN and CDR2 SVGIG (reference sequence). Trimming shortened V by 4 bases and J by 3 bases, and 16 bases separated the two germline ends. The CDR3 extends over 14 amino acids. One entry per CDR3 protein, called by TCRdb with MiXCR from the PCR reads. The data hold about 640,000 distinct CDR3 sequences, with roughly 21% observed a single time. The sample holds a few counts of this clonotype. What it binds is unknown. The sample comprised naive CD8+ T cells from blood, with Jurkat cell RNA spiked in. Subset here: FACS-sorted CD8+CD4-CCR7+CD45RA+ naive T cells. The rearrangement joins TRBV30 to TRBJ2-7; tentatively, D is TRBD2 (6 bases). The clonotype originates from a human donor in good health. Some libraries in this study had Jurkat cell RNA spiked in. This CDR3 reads CAWTAGAGLYEQYF. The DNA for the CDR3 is TGTGCCTGGACCGCCGGAGCGGGCCTCTACGAGCAGTACTTC.